These 29 T cell receptor beta chains were all obtained from the same sample, sequenced in a study of regulatory T cells in long-lasting Graves disease. As to time point: newly diagnosed GD, antithyroid drugs for less than 3 months. Construction of the TCR library relied on RNA isolated from PBMCs. Libraries of TCR beta came from iRepertoire HTBI primers plus Arm-PCR of CDR3 regions. TCRdb called the multiplex PCR reads again in MiXCR, with one record for every CDR3 protein. The data contain 510,000 or so distinct CDR3 sequences, 12% of them singletons. These same records also appear under a second study, on T cells in Graves' hyperthyroidism and ophthalmopathy.

The sample was peripheral blood mononuclear cells (PBMCs), taken at new diagnosis, from a patient treated with antithyroid drugs. The receptor source for this set is a woman under 40 with Graves disease.

This clonotype was observed at least ten times. The chain employs TRBV28 and TRBJ1-2, with D possibly matching TRBD1 (6 bases). CDR1 MDHEN and CDR2 SYDVKM come from the germline V gene. Trimming stripped 6 bases from V and 1 base from J, with 15 bases between. The CDR3 is made up of 15 amino acids. This CDR3 is CASRRRDTINYGYTF. CDR3 DNA sequence: TGTGCCAGCAGAAGACGGGACACAATTAACTATGGCTACACCTTC.

This clonotype was counted ten times or more. The chain combines TRBV12-3 or TRBV12-4 with TRBJ2-3; 7 bases map to TRBD1. Unmatched junction bases numbered 7, after V lost 7 bases and J lost 0 bases. The CDR3 consists of 15 residues. DNA of the CDR3: TGTGCCAGCATCAAGGACAGGTTGAGCACAGATACGCAGTATTTT. Protein sequence: CASIKDRLSTDTQYF.

This clonotype occurred a few times. The chain couples TRBV7-9 to TRBJ2-1; 10 positions agree with TRBD2. This CDR3 comprises 16 residues. Germline CDR1 reads SEHNR; CDR2 reads FQNEAQ (reference sequence). V lost 5 bases to trimming and J lost 7 bases; unmatched junction nucleotides: 11. Here the CDR3 DNA reads TGTGCCAGCAGCCGACCGTGGCTAGCGGGAGTGAATGAGCAGTTCTTC. Amino acid sequence: CASSRPWLAGVNEQFF.

Many counts were recorded for this clonotype. This chain connects TRBV3-1 to TRBJ2-1; the match to TRBD1 covers 9 bases. The germline V gene encodes CDR1 LGHDT and CDR2 YNNKEL (reference sequence). CDR3 length: 15 amino acids. The V gene end was trimmed by 6 bases and the J gene end by 6 bases; junction bases not matched to a gene: 9. The DNA for the CDR3 is TGTGCCAGCAGGCCTGGGACAGGGATGCGCAATGAGCAGTTCTTC. Amino acids: CASRPGTGMRNEQFF.

There are a few counts of this clonotype. J is TRBJ1-1 and V is TRBV5-1; 7 bases align to TRBD1. The CDR3 has 15 residues. Germline V CDR1 and CDR2: SGHRS, YFSETQ. Trimming removed 1 base from V and 5 bases from J; junction bases left unmatched: 8. The CDR3 DNA is TGCGCCAGCAGCTTGCGGACAGGAGGGTTAACTGAAGCTTTCTTT. It encodes CASSLRTGGLTEAFF.

This clonotype appeared many times. The V call is TRBV6-1, the J call TRBJ2-1; TRBD2 is a possible D gene (6 bases). The V end lost 6 bases, the J end lost 5 bases, and 20 bases lay between the germline ends. CDR1 is MNHNS and CDR2 is SASEGT in the germline V gene. The CDR3 is 16 amino acids. The CDR3 protein is CASRPLQRGVNNEQFF. As DNA, the CDR3 is TGTGCCAGCAGACCCCTTCAACGCGGGGTTAACAATGAGCAGTTCTTC.

This clonotype was counted ten times or more. The rearrangement joins TRBV27 to TRBJ2-5; D may be TRBD2 (6 bases). The CDR3 runs to 15 residues. Germline V gene lookup returns CDR1 MNHEY and CDR2 SMNVEV (reference sequence). Trimming took off 5 bases at V and 8 bases at J, with 21 bases between the two ends. The CDR3 is CASSRTAGPAETQYF. CDR3 bases: TGTGCCAGCAGTCGGACCGCGGGACCGGCGGAAACCCAGTACTTC.

The chain has TRBV28 and TRBJ1-2; D call uncertain. The V gene lost 7 bases and the J gene lost 5 bases, with 14 bases spanning the gap. Germline values: CDR1 MDHEN, CDR2 SYDVKM. This CDR3 has 13 residues. CDR3 nucleotide sequence: TGTGCCAGCACCCTCCTGATAGGGTATGGCTACACCTTC. Protein sequence: CASTLLIGYGYTF.

This clonotype was picked up many times. The rearrangement uses TRBV27 and TRBJ1-5; D possibly corresponds to TRBD1 (5 bases). There are 17 residues in the CDR3. In germline, CDR1 is MNHEY, CDR2 SMNVEV (reference sequence). Trimming cost V 11 bases and J 0 bases, with 23 bases left between them. The CDR3 region is CASFPQGNGLSNQPQHF. In DNA, the CDR3 is TGTGCCTCCTTCCCCCAGGGTAACGGCCTTAGCAATCAGCCCCAGCATTTT.

This clonotype showed up just a few times. J is TRBJ2-2 and V is TRBV20-1; 7 bases are shared with TRBD1. The CDR3 runs to 17 residues. From germline, CDR1 is DFQATT and CDR2 SNEGSKA (reference sequence). The J segment lost 5 bases and the V segment lost 3 bases, leaving 15 bases of the junction unmatched. The CDR3 nucleotides read TGCAGTGCTAGGAAATCAGGGTCGACAGGGAGAACCGGGGAGCTGTTTTTT. It encodes CSARKSGSTGRTGELFF.

The sample holds a few counts of this clonotype. The chain couples TRBV20-1 to TRBJ1-2; no clear D. Trimming cost V 3 bases and J 4 bases, with 6 bases left between them. CDR1 and CDR2 from the germline V gene are DFQATT and SNEGSKA (reference sequence). CDR3 length equals 11 residues. The CDR3 DNA reads as TGCAGTGCTAGGGGCATCTATGGCTACACCTTC. Amino acid sequence: CSARGIYGYTF.

The chain joins TRBV19 to TRBJ2-3, with a tentative D call TRBD1 (5 bases). The better agreement between TRBJ2-5 and the DNA end casts doubt on the J call. The germline V gene encodes CDR1 LNHDA and CDR2 SQIVND (reference sequence). There are 13 residues in the CDR3. CDR3 nucleotide sequence: TGTGCCAGTAGCTTAGGACCTCAGGGGACCCAGTACTTC. Its translation is CASSLGPQGTQYF.

On this clonotype: Just one base apart from a much larger clone, this may be a read error. The gene calls are TRBV6-5 and TRBJ1-1; D not resolved. This CDR3 spans 13 amino acids. Germline CDR1 and CDR2: MNHEY and SVGAGI. CDR3 sequence: CASGYGGSTEAFF. The CDR3 region has the DNA TGTGCCAGCGGTTACGGCGGGAGCACTGAAGCTTTCTTT.

This clonotype has only a few counts. The V gene is TRBV20-1, the J gene TRBJ1-1, with D hard to call. The ends were cut back, 8 bases at V and 0 bases at J, with 7 bases in the middle. Germline lookup yields CDR1 DFQATT and CDR2 SNEGSKA (reference sequence). There are 11 residues in the CDR3. CDR3 residues: CSHRVNTEAFF. CDR3 DNA sequence: TGCAGTCACCGGGTGAACACTGAAGCTTTCTTT.

This chain links TRBV19 with TRBJ2-1, with 7 bases that match TRBD1. Per germline, CDR1 LNHDA and CDR2 SQIVND (reference sequence). The V and J ends lost 1 base and 2 bases, in that order; junction bases with no gene match: 11. The CDR3 is 18 residues long. The DNA for the CDR3 is TGTGCCAGTAGTATAGTTAGACAGACAGGGATCCCCTACAATGAGCAGTTCTTC. It is translated as CASSIVRQTGIPYNEQFF.

This clonotype was observed at least ten times. The chain uses TRBV13 and TRBJ2-2; 9 nucleotides agree with TRBD1. V lost 7 bases and J lost 4; bases outside the gene matches: 4. The CDR3 sequence is 14 residues long. Germline CDR1 and CDR2: PRHDT and FYEKMQ (reference sequence). In nucleotides, the CDR3 is TGTGCCAGCACAAGGGGACAGGGCACCGGGGAGCTGTTTTTT. This gives the protein CASTRGQGTGELFF.

In this sample, this clonotype turned up many times. The rearrangement links TRBV28 to TRBJ2-5; the D gene could be TRBD1 or TRBD2 (5 bases each). The CDR3 sequence is 14 residues long. Germline-derived CDR1 and CDR2 are MDHEN and SYDVKM. Trimming removed 3 bases at V and 2 bases at J, with 10 bases between. CDR3 bases: TGTGCCAGCAGTTTTTACGGGGCGCAAGAGACCCAGTACTTC. Encoded protein: CASSFYGAQETQYF.

The chain links TRBV5-4 to TRBJ1-2; TRBD1 is a possible D gene (6 bases). V was clipped by 3 bases and J by 2 bases, with 14 bases between them. The CDR3 spans 15 residues. The germline CDR1 and CDR2 sequences are SGHNT and YYREEE (reference sequence). Written as DNA, the CDR3 is TGTGCCAGCAGCTCCATGAGGGGGGACAACTATGGCTACACCTTC. It specifies CASSSMRGDNYGYTF.

Details on this clonotype: A much more abundant neighbour one base away suggests this may be a read error. The V and J genes are TRBV6-2 or TRBV6-3 and TRBJ2-3, with D possibly TRBD1 on 5 matching bases. Germline V lookup: CDR1 MNHEY, CDR2 SVGEGT. This CDR3 spans 14 amino acids. CDR3 protein: CASSYRQGTNTQYF. CDR3 nucleotide sequence: TGTGCCAGCAGTTACCGGCAGGGCACAAATACGCAGTATTTT.

This clonotype was recorded a few times. V gene TRBV29-1 combines with J gene TRBJ1-3, with a possible D match to TRBD1 (5 bases). The CDR3 contains 15 residues. Looked up from germline, CDR1 is SQVTM and CDR2 is ANQGSEA. Trimming removed 4 bases at V and 4 bases at J, with 17 bases between. CDR3 in amino acids: CSVVPLGGEGNTIYF. The CDR3 nucleotides are TGCAGCGTTGTACCTCTGGGGGGGGAAGGAAACACCATATATTTT. The full variable domain, its missing parts supplied by reference TRBV29-1 and TRBJ1-3, is SAVISQKPSRDICQRGTSLTIQCQVDSQVTMMFWYRQQPGQSLTLIATANQGSEATYESGFVIDKFPISRPNLTFSTLTVSNMSPEDSSIYLCSVVPLGGEGNTIYFGEGSWLTVV.

This clonotype came up a few times. This rearrangement joins TRBV6-1 to TRBJ2-3; 9 nucleotides match TRBD2. The CDR3 has 13 residues. The V gene end was trimmed by 7 bases and the J gene end by 7 bases; junction bases not matched to a gene: 6. CDR1 is MNHNS, CDR2 SASEGT, per germline. CDR3 protein: CASKPSGTNTQYF. The CDR3 nucleotides read TGTGCCAGCAAACCTAGCGGGACTAATACGCAGTATTTT.

Worth noting for this clonotype: Relative to the germline gene, one junction end is altered; a read error may explain this. CDR3 sequence reads: CASRLKLDNYEQYF. CDR3 DNA: TGTGCCAGCAGACTTAAACTGGACAACTACGAGCAGTACTTC. The chain links TRBV4-1 to TRBJ2-7; tentatively, D is TRBD1 (5 bases). The germline V gene has CDR1 MGHRA and CDR2 YSYEKL. The CDR3 length is 14 residues.

This clonotype appeared many times. This chain connects TRBV5-1 to TRBJ2-1; 8 nucleotides agree with TRBD1. CDR1 is SGHRS and CDR2 is YFSETQ in the germline V gene. The CDR3 contains 14 residues. V was clipped by 7 bases and J by 8 bases; unmatched bases: 11. The CDR3 sequence: CASRRTGYQDEQFF. The CDR3 DNA reads as TGCGCCAGCCGACGGACAGGGTACCAGGATGAGCAGTTCTTC.

The genes are TRBV6-6 and TRBJ1-6; TRBD1 is a possible D gene (6 bases). Germline V CDR1 and CDR2: MNHNY, SVGAGI (reference sequence). V lost 0 bases and J lost 7, with 16 bases in between. This CDR3 is built from 17 residues. CDR3 in DNA: TGTGCCAGCAGTTACTCGAGGGGGAGGTTCAGGAATTCACCCCTCCACTTT. It is translated as CASSYSRGRFRNSPLHF.

The chain is built from TRBV7-2 and TRBJ2-1; 9 bases map to TRBD2. The germline V gene encodes CDR1 SGHTA and CDR2 FQGNSA. The CDR3 runs to 15 residues. J lost 3 bases, V lost 4 bases, and 4 bases had no gene match. The CDR3 coding sequence is TGTGCCAGCAGCTCAGGGCGGGAGGGCTACAATGAGCAGTTCTTC. Translated, it gives CASSSGREGYNEQFF.

A word on this clonotype: A far larger clone is off by one base, so a read error is likely. The genes are TRBV5-1 and TRBJ2-5, with 10 bases aligning to TRBD2. V lost 4 bases to trimming and J lost 4 bases; unmatched junction nucleotides: 4. CDR1 is SGHRS and CDR2 is YFSETQ in the germline V gene. The CDR3 extends over 14 amino acids. The CDR3 reads CASSQRLAGETQYF. CDR3 nucleotides: TGCGCCAGCAGCCAGAGACTAGCGGGAGAGACCCAGTACTTC. Using reference TRBV5-1 and TRBJ2-5 for the parts outside the CDR3, the full variable domain is KAGVTQTPRYLIKTRGQQVTLSCSPISGHRSVSWYQQTPGQGLQFLFEYFSETQRNKGNFPGRFSGRQFSNSRSEMNVSTLELGDSALYLCASSQRLAGETQYFGPGTRLLVL.

On this clonotype itself: Given a much more abundant clone one base away, this may be a read error. This chain joins TRBV20-1 and TRBJ2-7, with D unresolved. Germline CDR1 reads DFQATT; CDR2 reads SNEGSKA (reference sequence). Trimming shortened V by 0 bases and J by 4 bases, and 4 bases separated the two germline ends. The CDR3 has 11 amino acids. CDR3 in DNA: TGCAGTGCTAGAGATCAGTACGAGCAGTACTTC. It translates to CSARDQYEQYF.

This clonotype has ten or more counts. The rearrangement uses TRBV7-8 and TRBJ2-3, with D unclear. The V end lost 1 base, the J end lost 2 bases, and 10 bases lay between the germline ends. The CDR3 loop spans 15 amino acids. CDR1 and CDR2 (germline): SGHVS, FQNEAQ. For the CDR3, the DNA is TGTGCCAGCAGCTTAGAAGGGCAGGCCACAGATACGCAGTATTTT. Protein sequence: CASSLEGQATDTQYF.

This clonotype appeared many times. The chain combines TRBV7-9 with TRBJ2-5, with 8 bases identical to TRBD2. From germline, CDR1 is SEHNR and CDR2 FQNEAQ (reference sequence). The CDR3 length is 15 residues. The junction had 7 bases not matched to a gene; V was cut back by 5 bases and J by 2 bases. The CDR3, as DNA: TGTGCCAGCAGCCTTTCGATAGCGGGGCAAGAGACCCAGTACTTC. Translated, it gives CASSLSIAGQETQYF.